This passage covers 14 T cell receptor beta chains from one sample sequenced in a study of beta chain features in type 1 diabetes. Sequencing targeted expressed TCRB transcripts, as all isolated RNA had been reverse transcribed. Method: immunoSEQ multiplex PCR; TCRdb's copy keeps in-frame clones and lacks some. The data contain fewer than 650,000 clones, 15% to 18% of them singletons. Sequences were obtained from naive CD4+ T cells from blood. The receptors come from a man aged 18 to 29 in good health.

This chain joins TRBV9 and TRBJ2-2; TRBD2 matches 7 bases. The CDR3 sequence is 16 residues long. CDR1 and CDR2 (germline): SGDLS, YYNGEE. V trimming: 4 bases; J trimming: 6 bases; junction bases outside the gene matches: 12. The CDR3: CASSPQALTSAGELFF. As DNA, the CDR3 is TGTGCCAGCAGCCCCCAGGCCCTAACTAGCGCCGGGGAGCTGTTTTTT.

This clone has a handful of counts. CDR3 nucleotides: TGTGCCAGCAGCCTCGGTAGCGGGAGAATGGTTGAGCAGTTCTTC. Translated, it gives CASSLGSGRMVEQFF. The genes are TRBV5-4 and TRBJ2-1, with 9 bases fitting TRBD2. The V gene's germline CDR1 is SGHNT and CDR2 YYREEE (reference sequence). There are 15 residues in the CDR3. Trimming took 4 bases from V and 9 from J; bases not matched to a gene: 11. The whole variable domain, remainder taken from reference TRBV5-4 and TRBJ2-1, is ETGVTQSPTHLIKTRGQQVTLRCSSQSGHNTVSWYQQALGQGPQFIFQYYREEENGRGNFPPRFSGLQFPNYSSELNVNALELDDSALYLCASSLGSGRMVEQFFGPGTRLTVL.

This chain joins TRBV7-8 and TRBJ2-7; D call uncertain. Trimming stripped 1 base from V and 0 bases from J, with 7 bases between. The CDR3 length is 14 residues. CDR1 is SGHVS and CDR2 is FQNEAQ in the germline V gene. Written as DNA, the CDR3 is TGTGCCAGCAGCTTAGTCGAGAGCTCCTACGAGCAGTACTTC. It specifies CASSLVESSYEQYF.

Only a few counts were recorded for this clone. The V and J genes are TRBV25-1 and TRBJ2-5; D is perhaps TRBD2 (6 bases). Germline CDR1 and CDR2: MGHDK and SYGVNS. The CDR3 is 15 amino acids. The germline V and J ends were trimmed by 2 bases and 4 bases, with 14 bases remaining between them. The CDR3, as DNA: TGTGCCAGCAGTGAAGGAGGGCAGGGCCGAGAGACCCAGTACTTC. Amino acid sequence: CASSEGGQGRETQYF.

This chain connects TRBV4-2 to TRBJ1-2; no definite D call. The V gene lost 4 bases and the J gene lost 2 bases, with 11 bases spanning the gap. The CDR3 length is 14 residues. The germline V gene has CDR1 LGHNA and CDR2 YNFKEQ. CDR3 region: CASSREAGNYGYTF. Written as DNA, the CDR3 is TGTGCCAGCAGCCGAGAGGCGGGGAACTATGGCTACACCTTC.

This chain uses TRBV6-6 with TRBJ2-5; TRBD2 agrees at 15 bases. The junction had 6 bases not matched to a gene; V was cut back by 8 bases and J by 2 bases. CDR1 is MNHNY, CDR2 SVGAGI, per germline (reference sequence). This CDR3 spans 16 amino acids. CDR3 DNA sequence: TGTGCCAGCCGTCTGGGACTAGCGGGAGGACAAGAGACCCAGTACTTC. As protein: CASRLGLAGGQETQYF.

This clone has only a few counts. The chain joins TRBV9 to TRBJ2-7, with D possibly called TRBD1 or TRBD2 (5 bases each). The germline V gene has CDR1 SGDLS and CDR2 YYNGEE. Trimming stripped 0 bases from V and 2 bases from J, with 12 bases between. This CDR3 has 15 residues. CDR3 in amino acids: CASSVAGTTPYEQYF. The CDR3 nucleotides read TGTGCCAGCAGCGTAGCGGGGACGACTCCCTACGAGCAGTACTTC.

This chain uses TRBV9 with TRBJ2-3, with 8 bases identical to TRBD2. With V trimmed by 0 bases and J by 4 bases, 7 bases remained unmatched. This CDR3 comprises 16 residues. Germline CDR1 SGDLS, CDR2 YYNGEE. The CDR3 loop is CASSVATRGGPDTQYF. CDR3 bases: TGTGCCAGCAGCGTAGCGACTCGCGGGGGGCCAGATACGCAGTATTTT.

This clone was seen a few times. V gene TRBV9 combines with J gene TRBJ2-2, with TRBD1 identical over 9 bases. Germline CDR1 and CDR2: SGDLS and YYNGEE. The CDR3 sequence is 14 residues long. V was clipped by 4 bases and J by 6 bases; unmatched bases: 4. CDR3 protein: CASSLDRGAGELFF. The CDR3 DNA reads as TGTGCCAGCAGCCTGGACAGGGGCGCCGGGGAGCTGTTTTTT. The variable domain in full, with the rest retrieved from reference TRBV9 and TRBJ2-2, is DSGVTQTPKHLITATGQRVTLRCSPRSGDLSVYWYQQSLDQGLQFLIQYYNGEERAKGNILERFSAQQFPDLHSELNLSSLELGDSALYFCASSLDRGAGELFFGEGSRLTVL.

This clone has only a few counts. V is TRBV7-9 and J is TRBJ2-7; TRBD1 agrees at 8 bases. Germline trimming cut 7 bases from V and 2 bases from J; bases unmatched to any gene: 7. The CDR3 spans 14 residues. Germline V CDR1 and CDR2: SEHNR, FQNEAQ (reference sequence). The CDR3 reads CASIAGTGTYEQYF. Written as DNA, the CDR3 is TGTGCCAGCATCGCCGGGACAGGAACCTACGAGCAGTACTTC.

The J gene is TRBJ2-7, the V gene TRBV7-2; D gene uncertain. Between the trimmed V and J ends, which lost 5 bases and 9 bases, there was a span of 14 bases. This CDR3 is built from 12 residues. The germline CDR1 and CDR2 sequences are SGHTA and FQGNSA. The chain's CDR3 is CASSASLGRQYF. CDR3 nucleotide sequence: TGTGCCAGCAGCGCGTCCCTTGGTAGGCAGTACTTC.

The chain recombines TRBV9 with TRBJ2-7; D is ambiguous. The CDR3 has 14 amino acids. Germline CDR1 reads SGDLS; CDR2 reads YYNGEE. Trimming pared 3 bases from V and 0 bases from J, leaving 10 bases between. CDR3 residues: CASSADSHSYEQYF. In DNA form, the CDR3 reads TGTGCCAGCAGCGCTGACTCGCACTCCTACGAGCAGTACTTC.

This clone occurred a few times. The chain uses TRBV25-1 and TRBJ2-3; 8 bases fit TRBD2. V dropped 8 bases and J dropped 7; count of bases not matched to a gene: 14. Germline V CDR1 and CDR2: MGHDK, SYGVNS. The CDR3 is 15 residues long. The CDR3 here is CASVPAGAQAYTQYF. The CDR3 DNA is TGTGCCAGCGTCCCAGCGGGGGCCCAAGCCTATACGCAGTATTTT.

The J gene is TRBJ1-6, the V gene TRBV15; D remains unclear. Trimming took off 0 bases at V and 10 bases at J, with 7 bases between the two ends. The germline gives CDR1 LNHNV, CDR2 YYDKDF (reference sequence). This CDR3 contains 13 residues. The CDR3 DNA sequence: TGTGCCACCAGCAGAGAGTGGAGGTCACCCCTCCACTTT. Translation: CATSREWRSPLHF.